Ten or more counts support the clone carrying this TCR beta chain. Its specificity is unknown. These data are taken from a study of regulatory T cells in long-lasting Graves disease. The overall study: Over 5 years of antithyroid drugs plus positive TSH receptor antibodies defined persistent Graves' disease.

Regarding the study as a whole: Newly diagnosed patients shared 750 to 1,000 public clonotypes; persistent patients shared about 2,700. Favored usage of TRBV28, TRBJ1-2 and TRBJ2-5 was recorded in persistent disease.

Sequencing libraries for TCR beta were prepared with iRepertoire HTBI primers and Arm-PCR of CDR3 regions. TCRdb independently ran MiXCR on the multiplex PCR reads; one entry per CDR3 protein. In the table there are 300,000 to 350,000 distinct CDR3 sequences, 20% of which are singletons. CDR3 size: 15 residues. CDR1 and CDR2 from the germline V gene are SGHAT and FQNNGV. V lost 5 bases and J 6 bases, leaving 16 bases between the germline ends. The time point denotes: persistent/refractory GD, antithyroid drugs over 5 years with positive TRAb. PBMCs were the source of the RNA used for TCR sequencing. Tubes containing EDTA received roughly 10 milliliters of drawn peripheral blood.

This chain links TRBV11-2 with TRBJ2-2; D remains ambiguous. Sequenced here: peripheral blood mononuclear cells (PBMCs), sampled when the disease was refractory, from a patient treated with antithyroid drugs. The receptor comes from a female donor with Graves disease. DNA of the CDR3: TGTGCCAGCAGCCCTCTTACGTGGTTCGCCGGGGAGCTGTTTTTT. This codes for CASSPLTWFAGELFF.